The 18 T cell receptor beta chains in this list originate from one sample, sequenced in a study of PD-1 blockade in classical Hodgkin lymphoma. TCRdb's copy holds only in-frame clones and misses some; the assay was immunoSEQ multiplex PCR. The data hold tens of thousands of clones, with approximately 85% observed a single time. Noted time point: cycle 4 day 1 (C4D1), after 6 weeks of nivolumab. Patients all relapsed after autologous stem cell transplantation, and there was variation in brentuximab vedotin exposure. By magnetic negative selection, CD4+ T cells were purified from thawed PBMCs. This sample comprised CD4+ T cells from blood, obtained before the fourth cycle of nivolumab. These receptors all stem from a human donor with classical Hodgkin lymphoma.

The genes are TRBV9 and TRBJ1-1; D uncertain. Trimming took off 3 bases at V and 0 bases at J, with 9 bases between the two ends. Germline-derived CDR1 and CDR2 are SGDLS and YYNGEE. This CDR3 contains 14 residues. CDR3 DNA sequence: TGTGCCAGCAGCGAAACGGTCTTGAACACTGAAGCTTTCTTT. This translates into CASSETVLNTEAFF.

The rearrangement links TRBV5-1 to TRBJ2-3; 13 bases are a match to TRBD2. This CDR3 is built from 15 residues. After removal of 8 bases from V and 1 base from J, the junction contained 4 bases not matched to a gene. Germline V gene sequence: CDR1 SGHRS, CDR2 YFSETQ. The CDR3 DNA follows: TGCGCCAGTAAACTAGCGGGAGGGGGCACAGATACGCAGTATTTT. Translating it yields CASKLAGGGTDTQYF.

The chain carries TRBV28 and TRBJ1-2; the D gene is possibly TRBD1 (6 bases). The V gene's germline CDR1 is MDHEN and CDR2 SYDVKM. V lost 3 bases and J lost 5, with 10 bases in between. The CDR3 has 13 amino acids. In DNA form, the CDR3 reads TGTGCCAGCAGTTTTAGCCAGGGGTATGGCTACACCTTC. Translation: CASSFSQGYGYTF.

The chain recombines TRBV6-1 with TRBJ2-1, with D hard to call. With 4 bases removed from V and 0 bases from J, the gap between germline ends came to 7 bases. Germline V gene sequence: CDR1 MNHNS, CDR2 SASEGT. This CDR3 is 14 amino acids long. CDR3 in DNA: TGTGCCAGCAGTGGCAGGAGCTCCTACAATGAGCAGTTCTTC. Its protein product is CASSGRSSYNEQFF.

The chain employs TRBV7-2 and TRBJ2-5; D is uncertain. Trimming took off 3 bases at V and 9 bases at J, with 17 bases between the two ends. CDR1 is SGHTA and CDR2 is FQGNSA in the germline V gene. This CDR3 spans 14 amino acids. For the CDR3, the DNA is TGTGCCAGCAGCTTGGACCCCGCCCGAGTGGCCCAGTACTTC. Protein product: CASSLDPARVAQYF.

The chain recombines TRBV29-1 with TRBJ2-5; tentatively, D is TRBD1 (5 bases). The CDR3 extends over 13 amino acids. The germline CDR1 and CDR2 sequences are SQVTM and ANQGSEA. Trimming took 3 bases from V and 2 from J, leaving 10 bases between them. The CDR3, as DNA: TGCAGCGTTGAGGGCCAGGGACAAGAGACCCAGTACTTC. This gives the protein CSVEGQGQETQYF.

This chain uses TRBV6-6 with TRBJ1-2, with TRBD1 identical over 12 bases. V lost 7 bases and J lost 8; bases outside the gene matches: 8. The CDR3 spans 14 residues. Germline assignment: CDR1 MNHNY and CDR2 SVGAGI (reference sequence). CDR3 nucleotides: TGTGCCAGCAACCCGGGACAGGGGGCTAGGGGCTACACCTTC. Amino acid sequence: CASNPGQGARGYTF.

This clone came up a few times. V and J are TRBV16 and TRBJ1-2; D call uncertain. V was shortened by 1 base and J by 5 bases, with 17 bases between the two germline ends. The germline CDR1 and CDR2 sequences are KGHSY and FQNENV. The CDR3 runs 16 residues. The chain's CDR3 is CASSQLSEALGYGYTF. The CDR3, as DNA: TGTGCCAGCAGCCAATTGTCGGAGGCCTTGGGGTATGGCTACACCTTC.

The V call is TRBV11-2, the J call TRBJ2-7; 8 nucleotides line up with TRBD2. V was clipped by 5 bases and J by 1 base; unmatched bases: 7. The length of the CDR3 is 15 residues. Germline V gene sequence: CDR1 SGHAT, CDR2 FQNNGV. The CDR3 loop is CASSTSSGYSYEQYF. The DNA for the CDR3 is TGTGCCAGCAGCACCTCTAGCGGGTATTCCTACGAGCAGTACTTC.

The V and J genes are TRBV2 and TRBJ1-1, with D maybe TRBD1 (5 bases). The CDR3 is made up of 14 amino acids. Germline CDR1 is SNHLY and CDR2 is FYNNEI. V was cut by 6 bases and J by 3 bases, with 14 bases left in between. CDR3 amino acids: CASRRGRGDTEAFF. The CDR3 DNA follows: TGTGCCAGCAGGAGGGGTCGCGGGGACACTGAAGCTTTCTTT.

The chain employs TRBV7-2 and TRBJ2-6; TRBD2 aligns across 8 bases. CDR1 and CDR2 from the germline V gene are SGHTA and FQGNSA. This CDR3 has 18 residues. V was pared by 5 bases and J by 0 bases, with 9 bases of the junction left unmatched. The DNA for the CDR3 is TGTGCCAGCAGCAGTTCGACTAGCGAGAGCTCTGGGGCCAACGTCCTGACTTTC. Amino acids: CASSSSTSESSGANVLTF.

The chain couples TRBV7-8 to TRBJ2-2, with TRBD1 matching over 10 bases. The J segment lost 1 base and the V segment lost 3 bases, leaving 2 bases of the junction unmatched. This CDR3 has 16 amino acids. Per the germline V gene, CDR1 is SGHVS and CDR2 is FQNEAQ. The chain's CDR3 is CASSFRDRGNTGELFF. CDR3 in DNA: TGTGCCAGCAGCTTTAGGGACAGGGGGAACACCGGGGAGCTGTTTTTT.

This chain uses TRBV29-1 with TRBJ2-7; 10 bases match TRBD1. Germline V lookup: CDR1 SQVTM, CDR2 ANQGSEA. V was clipped by 3 bases and J by 0 bases; unmatched bases: 14. The CDR3 has 18 amino acids. As DNA, the CDR3 is TGCAGCGTTGATACCCGGGACAGGGGAACTGCCGGCTCCTACGAGCAGTACTTC. This sequence encodes CSVDTRDRGTAGSYEQYF.

The sample holds one count of this clone. This sequence joins TRBV25-1 and TRBJ2-1, with 10 bases aligning to TRBD2. In germline, CDR1 is MGHDK, CDR2 SYGVNS. Unmatched junction bases numbered 6, after V lost 0 bases and J lost 7 bases. The CDR3 length is 16 residues. For the CDR3, the DNA is TGTGCCAGCAGTGAATACAGCGGGAGGGCCGTAAATGAGCAGTTCTTC. It codes for CASSEYSGRAVNEQFF.

This chain uses TRBV9 with TRBJ1-2; D is undetermined. CDR1 SGDLS and CDR2 YYNGEE come from the germline V gene. The CDR3 sequence is 15 residues long. V was shortened by 0 bases and J by 0 bases, with 9 bases between the two germline ends. The CDR3 loop reads CASSVGSTSNYGYTF. The CDR3 bases are TGTGCCAGCAGCGTAGGGAGTACCTCTAACTATGGCTACACCTTC.

The chain has TRBV7-2 and TRBJ1-3; D uncertain. Trimming cost V 2 bases and J 0 bases, with 8 bases left between them. Germline V gene lookup returns CDR1 SGHTA and CDR2 FQGNSA. There are 15 residues in the CDR3. The DNA of the CDR3 is TGTGCCAGCAGCTTAAGTCAGCTCTCTGGAAACACCATATATTTT. It translates to CASSLSQLSGNTIYF. Using reference TRBV7-2 and TRBJ1-3 for the parts outside the CDR3, the full variable domain is GAGVSQSPSNKVTEKGKDVELRCDPISGHTALYWYRQSLGQGLEFLIYFQGNSAPDKSGLPSDRFSAERTGGSVSTLTIQRTQQEDSAVYLCASSLSQLSGNTIYFGEGSWLTVV.

This chain uses TRBV2 with TRBJ2-5, with a weak D call TRBD1 (6 bases). Germline values: CDR1 SNHLY, CDR2 FYNNEI. This CDR3 is 14 amino acids long. Trimming left V 6 bases short and J 6 bases short, with 17 bases between. CDR3 amino acids: CASSGNRVSQTQYF. CDR3 DNA sequence: TGTGCCAGCAGCGGAAACAGGGTTAGCCAGACCCAGTACTTC.

The chain links TRBV5-4 to TRBJ2-1; 9 bases fit TRBD2. The CDR3 consists of 16 residues. The V gene's germline CDR1 is SGHNT and CDR2 YYREEE (reference sequence). The V segment lost 4 bases and the J segment 8 bases; nucleotides outside the gene matches: 13. CDR3 in DNA: TGTGCCAGCAGCCTTTCGGGCGGGAGGGAGGTGTATGAGCAGTTCTTC. This translates into CASSLSGGREVYEQFF.